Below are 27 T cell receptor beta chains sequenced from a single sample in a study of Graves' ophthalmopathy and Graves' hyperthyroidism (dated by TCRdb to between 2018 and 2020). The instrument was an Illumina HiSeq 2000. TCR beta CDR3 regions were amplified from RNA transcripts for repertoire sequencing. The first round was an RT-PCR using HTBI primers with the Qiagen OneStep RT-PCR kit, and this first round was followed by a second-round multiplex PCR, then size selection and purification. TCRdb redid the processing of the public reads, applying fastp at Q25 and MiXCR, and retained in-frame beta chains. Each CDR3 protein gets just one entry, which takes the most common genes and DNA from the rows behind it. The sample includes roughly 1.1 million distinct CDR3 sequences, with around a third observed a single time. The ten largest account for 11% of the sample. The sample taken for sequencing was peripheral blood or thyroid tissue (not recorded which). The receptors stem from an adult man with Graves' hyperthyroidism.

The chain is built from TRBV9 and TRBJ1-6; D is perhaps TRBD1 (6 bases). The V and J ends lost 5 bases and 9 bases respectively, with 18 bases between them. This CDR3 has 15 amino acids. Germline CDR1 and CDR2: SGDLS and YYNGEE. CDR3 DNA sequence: TGTGCCAGCAGTCGAGACGGGGGCATCTCTTCACCCCTCCACTTT. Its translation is CASSRDGGISSPLHF.

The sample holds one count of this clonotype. CDR3 residues: CATSVGLAGGPYEQYF. CDR3 coding DNA: TGTGCCACCAGCGTGGGACTAGCGGGAGGCCCCTACGAGCAGTACTTC. This chain uses TRBV24-1 with TRBJ2-7, with 15 bases identical to TRBD2. Germline V CDR1 and CDR2: KGHDR, SFDVKD. The CDR3 length is 16 residues. The V and J ends lost 7 bases and 2 bases, in that order; junction bases with no gene match: 5.

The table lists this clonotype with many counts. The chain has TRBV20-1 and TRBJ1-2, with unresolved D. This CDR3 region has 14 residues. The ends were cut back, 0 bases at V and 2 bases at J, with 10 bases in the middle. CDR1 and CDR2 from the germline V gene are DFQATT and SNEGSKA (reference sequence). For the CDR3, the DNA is TGCAGTGCTAGAGACCTTGTCAGGAACTATGGCTACACCTTC. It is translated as CSARDLVRNYGYTF.

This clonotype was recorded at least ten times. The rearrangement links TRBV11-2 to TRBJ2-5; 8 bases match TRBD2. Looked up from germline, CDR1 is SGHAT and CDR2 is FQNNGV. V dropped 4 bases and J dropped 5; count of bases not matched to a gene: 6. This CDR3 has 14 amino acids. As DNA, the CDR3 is TGTGCCAGCAGCTCGAGGACTAGCCGTGAGACCCAGTACTTC. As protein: CASSSRTSRETQYF.

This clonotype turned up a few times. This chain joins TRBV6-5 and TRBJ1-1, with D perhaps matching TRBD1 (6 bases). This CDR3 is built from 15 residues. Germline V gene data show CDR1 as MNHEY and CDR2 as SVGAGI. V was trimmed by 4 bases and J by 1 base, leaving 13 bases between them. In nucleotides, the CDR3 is TGTGCCAGCAGTTTTACCAGGACAGCGAACACTGAAGCTTTCTTT. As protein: CASSFTRTANTEAFF.

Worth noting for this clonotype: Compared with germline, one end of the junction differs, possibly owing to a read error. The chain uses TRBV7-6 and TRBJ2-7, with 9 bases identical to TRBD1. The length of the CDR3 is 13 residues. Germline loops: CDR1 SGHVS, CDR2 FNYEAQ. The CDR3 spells CASSTRGTGTDIF. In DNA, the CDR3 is TGTGCCAGCAGCACTAGGGGGACAGGGACGGACATCTTC.

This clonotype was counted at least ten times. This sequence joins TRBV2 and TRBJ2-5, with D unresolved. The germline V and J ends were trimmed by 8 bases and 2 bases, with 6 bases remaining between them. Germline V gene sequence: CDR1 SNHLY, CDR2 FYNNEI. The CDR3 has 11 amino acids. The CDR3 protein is CASAEQETQYF. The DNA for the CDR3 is TGTGCCAGCGCGGAGCAAGAGACCCAGTACTTC.

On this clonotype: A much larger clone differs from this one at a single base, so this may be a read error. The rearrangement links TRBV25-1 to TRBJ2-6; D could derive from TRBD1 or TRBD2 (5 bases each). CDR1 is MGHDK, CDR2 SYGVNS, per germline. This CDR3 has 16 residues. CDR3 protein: CASSYFLGVGASVLTF. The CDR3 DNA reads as TGTGCCAGCAGTTACTTCCTAGGGGTCGGGGCCAGCGTCCTGACTTTC.

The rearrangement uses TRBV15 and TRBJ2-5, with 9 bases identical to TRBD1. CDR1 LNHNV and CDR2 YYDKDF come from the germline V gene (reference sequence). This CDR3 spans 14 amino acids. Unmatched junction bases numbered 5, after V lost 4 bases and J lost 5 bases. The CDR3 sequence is CATSKDRGQETQYF. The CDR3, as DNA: TGTGCCACCAGCAAGGACAGGGGTCAGGAGACCCAGTACTTC.

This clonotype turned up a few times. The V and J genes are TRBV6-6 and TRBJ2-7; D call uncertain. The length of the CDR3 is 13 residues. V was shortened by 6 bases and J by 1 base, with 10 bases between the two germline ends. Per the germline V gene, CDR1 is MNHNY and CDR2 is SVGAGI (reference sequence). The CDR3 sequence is CASSYEQSYEQYF. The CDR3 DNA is TGTGCCAGCAGCTACGAACAGTCCTACGAGCAGTACTTC.

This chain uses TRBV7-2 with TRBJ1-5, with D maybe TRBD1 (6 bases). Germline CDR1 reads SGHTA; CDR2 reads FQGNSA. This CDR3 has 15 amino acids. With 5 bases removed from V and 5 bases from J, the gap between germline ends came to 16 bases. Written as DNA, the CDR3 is TGTGCCAGCAGCCAAGATCCTGGGGGCCATCAGCCCCAGCATTTT. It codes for CASSQDPGGHQPQHF. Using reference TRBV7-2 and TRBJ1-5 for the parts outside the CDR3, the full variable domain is GAGVSQSPSNKVTEKGKDVELRCDPISGHTALYWYRQSLGQGLEFLIYFQGNSAPDKSGLPSDRFSAERTGGSVSTLTIQRTQQEDSAVYLCASSQDPGGHQPQHFGDGTRLSIL.

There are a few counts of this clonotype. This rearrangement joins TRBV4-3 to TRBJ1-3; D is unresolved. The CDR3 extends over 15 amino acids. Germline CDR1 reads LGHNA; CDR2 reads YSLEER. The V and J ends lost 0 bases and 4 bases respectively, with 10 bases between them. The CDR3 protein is CASSQDTVVGNTIYF. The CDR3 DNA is TGCGCCAGCAGCCAAGACACGGTTGTAGGAAACACCATATATTTT.

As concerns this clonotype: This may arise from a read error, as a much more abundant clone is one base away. CDR3 sequence reads: CASSFLATHEQYF. The CDR3 DNA follows: TGTGCCAGCAGCTTTTTAGCAACCCACGAGCAGTACTTC. V gene TRBV7-2 combines with J gene TRBJ2-7; D call uncertain. Germline CDR1 SGHTA, CDR2 FQGNSA. V was trimmed by 3 bases and J by 5 bases, leaving 11 bases between them. This CDR3 region has 13 residues.

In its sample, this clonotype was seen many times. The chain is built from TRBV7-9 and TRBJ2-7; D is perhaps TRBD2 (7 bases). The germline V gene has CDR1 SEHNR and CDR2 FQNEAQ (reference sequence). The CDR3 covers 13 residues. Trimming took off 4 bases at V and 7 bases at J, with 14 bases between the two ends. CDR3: CASSSQGGEEQYF. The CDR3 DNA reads TGTGCCAGCAGCTCGCAAGGGGGGGAAGAGCAGTACTTC. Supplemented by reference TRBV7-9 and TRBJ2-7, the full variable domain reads DTGVSQNPRHKITKRGQNVTFRCDPISEHNRLYWYRQTLGQGPEFLTYFQNEAQLEKSRLLSDRFSAERPKGSFSTLEIQRTEQGDSAMYLCASSSQGGEEQYFGPGTRLTVT.

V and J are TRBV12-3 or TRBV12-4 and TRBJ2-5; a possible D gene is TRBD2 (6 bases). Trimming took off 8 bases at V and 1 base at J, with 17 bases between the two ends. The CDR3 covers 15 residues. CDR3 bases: TGTGCCAGCCGGGACTCATCCGGGAGCCAAGAGACCCAGTACTTC. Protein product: CASRDSSGSQETQYF.

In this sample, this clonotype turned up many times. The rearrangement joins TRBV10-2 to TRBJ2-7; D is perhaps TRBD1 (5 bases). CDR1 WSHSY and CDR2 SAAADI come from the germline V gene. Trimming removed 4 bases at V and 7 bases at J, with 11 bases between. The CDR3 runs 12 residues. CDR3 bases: TGCGCCAGCAGTGTGACAGTAGCAGAGCAGTACTTC. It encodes CASSVTVAEQYF.

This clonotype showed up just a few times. The CDR3 DNA sequence: TGTGCCAGCAGTTACAGTGAGACTAACTATGGCTACACCTTC. This codes for CASSYSETNYGYTF. J is TRBJ1-2 and V is TRBV6-5; D gene unclear. V was clipped by 2 bases and J by 0 bases, with 7 bases between them. The CDR3 totals 14 residues. The germline V gene has CDR1 MNHEY and CDR2 SVGAGI.

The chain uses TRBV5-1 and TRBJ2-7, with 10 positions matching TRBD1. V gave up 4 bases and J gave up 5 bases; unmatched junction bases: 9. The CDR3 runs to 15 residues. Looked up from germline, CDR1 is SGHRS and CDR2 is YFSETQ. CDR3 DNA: TGCGCCAGCAGCCACTCCCGGACAGGGGGTAACGAGCAGTACTTC. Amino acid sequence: CASSHSRTGGNEQYF.

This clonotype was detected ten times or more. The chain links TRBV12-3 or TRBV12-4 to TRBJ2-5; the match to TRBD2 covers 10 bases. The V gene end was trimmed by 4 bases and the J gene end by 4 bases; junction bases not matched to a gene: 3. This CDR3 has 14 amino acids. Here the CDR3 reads CASSSSGGSETQYF. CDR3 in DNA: TGTGCCAGCAGTTCTAGCGGGGGTTCAGAGACCCAGTACTTC.

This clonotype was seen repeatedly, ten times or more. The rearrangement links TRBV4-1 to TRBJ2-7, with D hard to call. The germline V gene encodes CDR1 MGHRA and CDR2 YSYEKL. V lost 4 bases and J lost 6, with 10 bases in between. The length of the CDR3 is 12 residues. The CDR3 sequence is CASSPSGAEQYF. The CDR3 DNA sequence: TGCGCCAGCAGCCCCTCAGGAGCCGAGCAGTACTTC.

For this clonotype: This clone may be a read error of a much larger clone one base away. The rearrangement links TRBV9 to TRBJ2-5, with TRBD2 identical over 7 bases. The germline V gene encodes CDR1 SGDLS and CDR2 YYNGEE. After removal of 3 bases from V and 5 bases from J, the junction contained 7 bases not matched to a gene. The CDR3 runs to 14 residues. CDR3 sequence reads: CASSGGGSGETQYF. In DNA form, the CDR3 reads TGTGCCAGCAGCGGGGGGGGTAGCGGCGAGACCCAGTACTTC.

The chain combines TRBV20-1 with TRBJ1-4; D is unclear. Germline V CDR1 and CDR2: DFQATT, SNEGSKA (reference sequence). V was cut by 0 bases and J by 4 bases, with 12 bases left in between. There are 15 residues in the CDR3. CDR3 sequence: CSARDFTQNNEKLFF. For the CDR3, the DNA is TGCAGTGCTAGAGATTTCACACAGAATAATGAAAAACTGTTTTTT.

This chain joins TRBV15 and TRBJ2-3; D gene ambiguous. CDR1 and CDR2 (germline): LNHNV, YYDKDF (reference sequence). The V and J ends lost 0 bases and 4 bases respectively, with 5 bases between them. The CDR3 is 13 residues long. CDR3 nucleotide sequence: TGTGCCACCAGCAGAGACATTGCAGATACGCAGTATTTT. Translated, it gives CATSRDIADTQYF.

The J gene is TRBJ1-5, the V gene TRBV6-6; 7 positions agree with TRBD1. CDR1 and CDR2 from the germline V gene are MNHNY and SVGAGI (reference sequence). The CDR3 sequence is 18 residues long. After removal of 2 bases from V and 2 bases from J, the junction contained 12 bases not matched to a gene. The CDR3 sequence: CASSYPRLDRVGNQPQHF. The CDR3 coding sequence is TGTGCCAGCAGTTACCCCCGCCTTGACAGGGTTGGCAATCAGCCCCAGCATTTT.

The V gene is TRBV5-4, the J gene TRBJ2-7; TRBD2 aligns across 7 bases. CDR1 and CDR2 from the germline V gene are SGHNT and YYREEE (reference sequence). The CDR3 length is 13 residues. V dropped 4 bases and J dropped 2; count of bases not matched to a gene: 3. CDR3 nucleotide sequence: TGTGCCAGCAGCGAAGCGGGACCCTACGAGCAGTACTTC. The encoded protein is CASSEAGPYEQYF.

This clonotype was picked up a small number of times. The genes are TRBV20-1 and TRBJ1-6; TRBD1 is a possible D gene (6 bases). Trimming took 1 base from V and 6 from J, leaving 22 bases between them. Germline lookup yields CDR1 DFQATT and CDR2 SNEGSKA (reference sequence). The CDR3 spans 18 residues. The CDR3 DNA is TGCAGTGCTAGAGCGTTGCGGAGGGAACAGGGTCGTAATTCACCCCTCCACTTT. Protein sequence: CSARALRREQGRNSPLHF.

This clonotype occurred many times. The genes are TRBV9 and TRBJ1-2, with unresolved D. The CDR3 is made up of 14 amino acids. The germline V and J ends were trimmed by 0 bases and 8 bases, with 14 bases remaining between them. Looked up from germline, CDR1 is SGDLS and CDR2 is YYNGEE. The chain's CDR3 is CASSVGSGPIGYTF. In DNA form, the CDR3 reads TGTGCCAGCAGCGTAGGATCAGGCCCTATCGGCTACACCTTC.